Below, 30 T cell receptor beta chains from the same sample are listed, as sequenced in a study of blood T cells in healthy people across ages. The use of a sample-barcoded 5' primer and a J-beta primer mix characterized a second PCR of roughly 6 to 11 cycles. TCRdb itself ran the 5' RACE reads through MiXCR, one entry per CDR3 protein. The table has about 1.4 million distinct CDR3 sequences, approximately 59% seen once. Sequenced: blood. These receptors all come from a man younger than 35 in good health.

The chain is built from TRBV3-1 and TRBJ2-7, with D possibly TRBD1 on 5 matching bases. Trimming cost V 5 bases and J 1 base, with 9 bases left between them. The CDR3 has 13 amino acids. Per germline, CDR1 LGHDT and CDR2 YNNKEL (reference sequence). The CDR3 is CASSKGISYEQYF. The DNA for the CDR3 is TGTGCCAGCAGCAAGGGGATATCCTACGAGCAGTACTTC.

This chain uses TRBV9 with TRBJ2-3; unclear D gene. Per the germline V gene, CDR1 is SGDLS and CDR2 is YYNGEE. The CDR3 length is 15 residues. Trimming took off 1 base at V and 3 bases at J, with 12 bases between the two ends. The CDR3 protein is CASSVLSDGTDTQYF. The CDR3, as DNA: TGTGCCAGCAGCGTACTCAGCGATGGGACAGATACGCAGTATTTT.

The chain combines TRBV18 with TRBJ1-6; 9 bases fit TRBD1. J gave up 9 bases and V 3 bases, and 6 bases lay outside the gene matches. Germline-derived CDR1 and CDR2 are KGHSH and LQKENI. CDR3 length: 15 residues. The CDR3 DNA is TGTGCCAGCTCACCGAAGGGACAGGGTAGTTCACCCCTCCACTTT. Protein product: CASSPKGQGSSPLHF.

CDR3 protein: CAWSDPPRVADTQYF. CDR3 bases: TGTGCCTGGAGTGACCCCCCACGGGTAGCAGATACGCAGTATTTT. The chain couples TRBV30 to TRBJ2-3; D gene unclear. Germline CDR1 GTSNPN, CDR2 SVGIG (reference sequence). The CDR3 loop spans 15 amino acids. Trimming took 1 base from V and 4 from J, leaving 15 bases between them.

The CDR3 coding sequence is TGCAGCGTTGAAACAACGAACACCGGGGAGCTGTTTTTT. Protein: CSVETTNTGELFF. The V gene is TRBV29-1, the J gene TRBJ2-2; D gene unclear. The CDR3 consists of 13 residues. The germline V gene has CDR1 SQVTM and CDR2 ANQGSEA. V was cut by 2 bases and J by 0 bases, with 4 bases left in between.

This clonotype appeared once. The CDR3 reads CASSQESFQDTQYF. As DNA, the CDR3 is TGCGCCAGCAGCCAAGAGTCCTTTCAAGATACGCAGTATTTT. The chain joins TRBV4-1 to TRBJ2-3; D is ambiguous. Germline-derived CDR1 and CDR2 are MGHRA and YSYEKL. V dropped 0 bases and J dropped 5 bases, with 9 bases sitting between them. The CDR3 covers 14 residues.

This rearrangement joins TRBV10-3 to TRBJ1-2; 11 bases align to TRBD1. The V segment lost 3 bases and the J segment 8 bases; nucleotides outside the gene matches: 14. The CDR3 is made up of 17 amino acids. Looked up from germline, CDR1 is ENHRY and CDR2 is SYGVKD. For the CDR3, the DNA is TGTGCCATCAGTGACCCTCGGACAGGGGGCGCGGGAGGCGGCTACACCTTC. It encodes CAISDPRTGGAGGGYTF.

The chain has TRBV5-1 and TRBJ2-1; D possibly corresponds to TRBD2 (5 bases). Germline V CDR1 and CDR2: SGHRS, YFSETQ. This CDR3 region has 11 residues. The V and J ends lost 4 bases and 12 bases respectively, with 11 bases between them. The CDR3 reads CASSQTRVQFF. Written as DNA, the CDR3 is TGCGCCAGCAGCCAAACTAGAGTGCAGTTCTTC.

The chain employs TRBV9 and TRBJ1-5; TRBD1 might be the D (5 bases). V was cut by 3 bases and J by 5 bases, with 18 bases left in between. The CDR3 runs 16 residues. Germline assignment: CDR1 SGDLS and CDR2 YYNGEE. The DNA for the CDR3 is TGTGCCAGCAGCGGGGGGACTGATTACCGGCATCAGCCCCAGCATTTT. The encoded protein is CASSGGTDYRHQPQHF.

The chain links TRBV7-2 to TRBJ2-1; 12 bases agree with TRBD2. Germline trimming cut 2 bases from V and 7 bases from J; bases unmatched to any gene: 6. The CDR3 consists of 16 residues. Germline assignment: CDR1 SGHTA and CDR2 FQGNSA. CDR3 region: CASSLYGTSGPNEQFF. The DNA of the CDR3 is TGTGCCAGCAGCTTATACGGGACTAGCGGGCCTAATGAGCAGTTCTTC.

This clonotype occurred a few times. Here the CDR3 DNA reads TGCAGTGCTAGTGGTCAGGGAGGATACGAGCAGTACTTC. Its protein product is CSASGQGGYEQYF. The chain carries TRBV20-1 and TRBJ2-7, with D perhaps matching TRBD2 (6 bases). This CDR3 contains 13 residues. Looked up from germline, CDR1 is DFQATT and CDR2 is SNEGSKA (reference sequence). V lost 3 bases, J lost 4 bases, and 13 bases lay in between.

This chain connects TRBV20-1 to TRBJ2-5; D is uncertain. Between the trimmed V and J ends, which lost 0 bases and 4 bases, there was a span of 15 bases. Germline-derived CDR1 and CDR2 are DFQATT and SNEGSKA (reference sequence). This CDR3 is 15 amino acids long. The CDR3 DNA sequence: TGCAGTGCTAGAGACCGCGTTTTGATCGGAGAGACCCAGTACTTC. It is translated as CSARDRVLIGETQYF.

The V call is TRBV5-6, the J call TRBJ2-1, with TRBD2 matching over 11 bases. The CDR3 has 18 amino acids. The trim removed 0 bases at V and 3 bases at J, leaving 8 bases unmatched. Germline V gene data show CDR1 as SGHDT and CDR2 as YYEEEE. The CDR3 reads CASSLELAGGLSYNEQFF. The CDR3 nucleotides are TGTGCCAGCAGCTTGGAGCTAGCGGGGGGCCTAAGCTACAATGAGCAGTTCTTC.

This chain joins TRBV6-2 or TRBV6-3 and TRBJ1-2; D is uncertain. This CDR3 is 11 amino acids long. Germline values: CDR1 MNHEY, CDR2 SVGEGT. Deletions cut 6 bases from V and 9 bases from J, with 11 bases between. This CDR3 is CASSALDSYTF. CDR3 nucleotide sequence: TGTGCCAGCAGCGCGCTGGATAGCTACACCTTC.

In this sample, this clonotype turned up a few times. The chain is built from TRBV20-1 and TRBJ2-7; D not certain. The germline CDR1 and CDR2 sequences are DFQATT and SNEGSKA (reference sequence). Between the trimmed V and J ends, which lost 6 bases and 6 bases, there was a span of 15 bases. The CDR3 has 12 residues. This CDR3 reads CSAHAPPTEQYF. DNA for the CDR3: TGCAGTGCCCACGCCCCCCCAACCGAGCAGTACTTC.

The chain employs TRBV4-1 and TRBJ2-7; 14 bases match TRBD2. The length of the CDR3 is 17 residues. The J segment lost 6 bases and the V segment lost 1 base, leaving 8 bases of the junction unmatched. Germline V CDR1 and CDR2: MGHRA, YSYEKL. The CDR3 DNA reads as TGCGCCAGCAGCCAAGTCTTAGGACTAGCGGGAGGTGGCGAGCAGTACTTC. It translates to CASSQVLGLAGGGEQYF.

The chain joins TRBV20-1 to TRBJ2-5; TRBD1 agrees at 9 bases. Near its end, the DNA agrees better with TRBJ2-7, so the J call may be wrong. The CDR3 sequence is 14 residues long. CDR1 and CDR2 from the germline V gene are DFQATT and SNEGSKA (reference sequence). The DNA of the CDR3 is TGCAGTGCTAGAGGGGGGACAGGGAACTACGAGCAGTACTTC. This encodes CSARGGTGNYEQYF.

The CDR3 reads CASKLTSGADEQYF. CDR3 in DNA: TGTGCCAGCAAGTTAACTAGCGGGGCTGACGAGCAGTACTTC. The chain is built from TRBV27 and TRBJ2-7, with 10 bases fitting TRBD2. Losses at the gene ends were 7 bases for V and 5 bases for J; bases not matched to a gene: 8. The CDR3 is made up of 14 amino acids. CDR1 is MNHEY, CDR2 SMNVEV, per germline (reference sequence).

The V and J genes are TRBV12-3 or TRBV12-4 and TRBJ2-5; TRBD2 is a possible D gene (6 bases). This CDR3 has 15 residues. Between the trimmed V and J ends, which lost 3 bases and 2 bases, there was a span of 13 bases. DNA of the CDR3: TGTGCCAGCAGTTTTTACGCTAGCGAACAAGAGACCCAGTACTTC. It translates to CASSFYASEQETQYF.

This clonotype was seen a handful of times. This rearrangement joins TRBV30 to TRBJ1-4; the D is unclear. There are 12 residues in the CDR3. V was shortened by 5 bases and J by 5 bases, with 9 bases between the two germline ends. CDR1 and CDR2 from the germline V gene are GTSNPN and SVGIG (reference sequence). The CDR3 here is CAWAVDNEKLFF. DNA for the CDR3: TGTGCCTGGGCGGTGGACAATGAAAAACTGTTTTTT.

The chain employs TRBV28 and TRBJ2-1; tentative D call: TRBD2 (7 bases). With the DNA end fitting TRBJ2-7 better, the J assignment may be wrong. This CDR3 region has 17 residues. CDR1 and CDR2 (germline): MDHEN, SYDVKM. The CDR3 loop reads CASSFYRGAISYNEQYF. The CDR3 DNA reads as TGTGCCAGCAGTTTTTATCGGGGGGCGATCTCCTACAATGAGCAGTACTTC.

This chain joins TRBV11-1 and TRBJ2-7; a possible D gene is TRBD1 (6 bases). The CDR3 consists of 13 residues. Germline CDR1 reads SGHAT; CDR2 reads FQDESV (reference sequence). The V and J ends lost 5 bases and 3 bases respectively, with 11 bases between them. The CDR3 DNA follows: TGTGCCAGCAGCCCGACAGGCCTCTACGAGCAGTACTTC. The encoded protein is CASSPTGLYEQYF.

The gene calls are TRBV28 and TRBJ2-1; 9 positions match TRBD2. V shed 6 bases, J shed 8 bases, and the junction held 11 bases outside the gene matches. Germline CDR1 MDHEN, CDR2 SYDVKM. This CDR3 comprises 15 residues. CDR3 DNA: TGTGCCAGCAGAGTACAGGATAGCGGGAGCTATGAGCAGTTCTTC. Its protein is CASRVQDSGSYEQFF. The variable domain in full, completed from reference TRBV28 and TRBJ2-1, reads DVKVTQSSRYLVKRTGEKVFLECVQDMDHENMFWYRQDPGLGLRLIYFSYDVKMKEKGDIPEGYSVSREKKERFSLILESASTNQTSMYLCASRVQDSGSYEQFFGPGTRLTVL.

This clonotype has only one observation. This chain uses TRBV6-6 with TRBJ2-4; D tentatively reads TRBD1 or TRBD2 (5 bases each). The tail of the sequence fits TRBJ2-7 better, so the J call may be wrong. From germline, CDR1 is MNHNY and CDR2 SVGAGI (reference sequence). The length of the CDR3 is 15 residues. CDR3 sequence: CASSPRPGRPYEQYF. The CDR3, as DNA: TGTGCCAGCAGTCCCCGCCCGGGGCGACCCTACGAGCAGTACTTC.

The chain carries TRBV6-5 and TRBJ2-2; 13 bases match TRBD2. With V trimmed by 4 bases and J by 3 bases, 5 bases remained unmatched. This CDR3 is 17 amino acids long. Per the germline V gene, CDR1 is MNHEY and CDR2 is SVGAGI. The CDR3 sequence is CASSLLAGGEHTGELFF. The CDR3 DNA sequence: TGTGCCAGCAGTTTACTAGCGGGAGGGGAGCACACCGGGGAGCTGTTTTTT.

This rearrangement joins TRBV3-1 to TRBJ2-3; D not resolved. CDR3 length: 14 amino acids. Germline assignment: CDR1 LGHDT and CDR2 YNNKEL (reference sequence). V shed 1 base and J shed 4 bases, with 9 bases lying between them. CDR3 residues: CASSQVGIADTQYF. DNA for the CDR3: TGTGCCAGCAGCCAAGTTGGGATAGCAGATACGCAGTATTTT.

The chain links TRBV5-1 to TRBJ1-4, with TRBD1 identical over 7 bases. J lost 7 bases, V lost 2 bases, and 11 bases had no gene match. Germline lookup yields CDR1 SGHRS and CDR2 YFSETQ. The CDR3 has 16 residues. The CDR3 DNA reads as TGCGCCAGCAGCTTCGGAGGAGGGGCAGGGGGTGAAAAACTGTTTTTT. As protein: CASSFGGGAGGEKLFF.

The chain joins TRBV27 to TRBJ2-1; possibly TRBD1 or TRBD2 for D (5 bases each). This CDR3 contains 20 residues. V was pared by 6 bases and J by 8 bases, with 35 bases between. Germline assignment: CDR1 MNHEY and CDR2 SMNVEV (reference sequence). The CDR3 nucleotides are TGTGCCAGCAGCACTAAGGAGGCAGGGCCCCAGAGTATCACCATGTATGAGCAGTTCTTC. The encoded protein is CASSTKEAGPQSITMYEQFF.

The sample holds one count of this clonotype. This chain joins TRBV5-1 and TRBJ2-2, with D maybe TRBD1 (5 bases). This CDR3 region has 15 residues. Germline loops: CDR1 SGHRS, CDR2 YFSETQ. V was clipped by 4 bases and J by 1 base, with 11 bases between them. CDR3 sequence reads: CASSPGAGNTGELFF. For the CDR3, the DNA is TGCGCCAGCAGCCCTGGGGCCGGGAACACCGGGGAGCTGTTTTTT. Complete variable domain (other parts from reference TRBV5-1 and TRBJ2-2): KAGVTQTPRYLIKTRGQQVTLSCSPISGHRSVSWYQQTPGQGLQFLFEYFSETQRNKGNFPGRFSGRQFSNSRSEMNVSTLELGDSALYLCASSPGAGNTGELFFGEGSRLTVL.

V is TRBV20-1 and J is TRBJ2-1; D ambiguous. V was cut by 2 bases and J by 8 bases, with 13 bases left in between. This CDR3 region has 13 residues. Germline CDR1 DFQATT, CDR2 SNEGSKA (reference sequence). CDR3 protein: CSARSPLGDEQFF. CDR3 coding DNA: TGCAGTGCTAGAAGTCCCCTAGGCGATGAGCAGTTCTTC.